Below are 12 T cell receptor beta chains sequenced from a single sample in a study of cytomegalovirus exposure and HLA in healthy donors. 60 Vbeta and 13 Jbeta primers were used in PCR. Sequenced by immunoSEQ multiplex PCR; TCRdb stores in-frame clones only, minus some. This table has roughly 160,000 clones, 80% to 90% appearing once. The specimen sequenced was PBMCs. The source of these receptors is a man under 40 in good health and CMV-seropositive.

This chain links TRBV4-1 with TRBJ1-5, with 7 positions matching TRBD1. From germline, CDR1 is MGHRA and CDR2 YSYEKL. The CDR3 runs to 17 residues. V dropped 4 bases and J dropped 2; count of bases not matched to a gene: 11. CDR3 sequence reads: CASSPPGQPEGNQPQHF. CDR3 nucleotide sequence: TGCGCCAGCAGCCCCCCGGGACAGCCAGAAGGCAATCAGCCCCAGCATTTT.

The chain uses TRBV30 and TRBJ2-3, with 14 bases matching TRBD2. V shed 2 bases and J 5 bases; nucleotides not matched to a gene: 6. The V gene's germline CDR1 is GTSNPN and CDR2 SVGIG (reference sequence). The CDR3 spans 16 residues. The DNA of the CDR3 is TGTGCCTGGAGTATCCCCGGGACTAGCGGGAGAGATACGCAGTATTTT. As protein: CAWSIPGTSGRDTQYF. Using reference TRBV30 and TRBJ2-3 for the parts outside the CDR3, the full variable domain is SQTIHQWPATLVQPVGSPLSLECTVEGTSNPNLYWYRQAAGRGLQLLFYSVGIGQISSEVPQNLSASRPQDRQFILSSKKLLLSDSGFYLCAWSIPGTSGRDTQYFGPGTRLTVL.

The chain is built from TRBV7-3 and TRBJ2-3; 7 nucleotides align to TRBD1. V was clipped by 5 bases and J by 2 bases; unmatched bases: 10. The CDR3 length is 16 residues. Germline values: CDR1 SGHTA, CDR2 FQGTGA. The CDR3 protein is CASSPYRGQYTDTQYF. CDR3 coding DNA: TGTGCCAGCAGCCCTTACCGGGGACAGTACACAGATACGCAGTATTTT.

The chain links TRBV11-2 to TRBJ1-1; D is possibly TRBD1 (6 bases). V was pared by 1 base and J by 4 bases, with 13 bases between. CDR3 length equals 15 residues. CDR1 SGHAT and CDR2 FQNNGV come from the germline V gene. The CDR3 loop reads CASSLVGGLRTEAFF. CDR3 in DNA: TGTGCCAGCAGCTTAGTCGGGGGGCTTCGCACTGAAGCTTTCTTT.

The gene calls are TRBV7-3 and TRBJ2-1; 9 bases map to TRBD2. V was pared by 2 bases and J by 7 bases, with 9 bases of the junction left unmatched. The germline gives CDR1 SGHTA, CDR2 FQGTGA. CDR3 length equals 16 residues. Here the CDR3 DNA reads TGTGCCAGCAGCTTAGGGATTAGCGGGAGAGCGAATGAGCAGTTCTTC. Its protein product is CASSLGISGRANEQFF. Supplemented by reference TRBV7-3 and TRBJ2-1, the full variable domain reads GAGVSQTPSNKVTEKGKYVELRCDPISGHTALYWYRQSLGQGPEFLIYFQGTGAADDSGLPNDRFFAVRPEGSVSTLKIQRTERGDSAVYLCASSLGISGRANEQFFGPGTRLTVL.

This rearrangement joins TRBV7-2 to TRBJ2-7, with 7 bases fitting TRBD2. The CDR3 loop spans 16 amino acids. The trim removed 1 base at V and 4 bases at J, leaving 10 bases unmatched. Germline V CDR1 and CDR2: SGHTA, FQGNSA. The CDR3, as DNA: TGTGCCAGCAGCTTAGAAGCGTCTAGCGGACCATACGAGCAGTACTTC. It is translated as CASSLEASSGPYEQYF.

V usage is TRBV27 and J usage is TRBJ1-3, with D possibly TRBD1 on 5 matching bases. The CDR3 extends over 16 amino acids. Per germline, CDR1 MNHEY and CDR2 SMNVEV (reference sequence). V gave up 5 bases and J gave up 0 bases, with 14 bases separating them. CDR3 loop: CASSPRAPYSGNTIYF. The CDR3 nucleotides are TGTGCCAGCAGTCCCAGGGCTCCCTACTCTGGAAACACCATATATTTT.

The chain employs TRBV18 and TRBJ2-7; 8 nucleotides align to TRBD1. CDR3 length: 14 residues. Germline assignment: CDR1 KGHSH and CDR2 LQKENI. J lost 1 base, V lost 6 bases, and 5 bases had no gene match. CDR3 DNA sequence: TGTGCCAGCTCTTGGACAGGGAATTCCTACGAGCAGTACTTC. Translated, it gives CASSWTGNSYEQYF.

This chain connects TRBV2 to TRBJ2-5; 12 bases map to TRBD2. The V gene end was trimmed by 4 bases and the J gene end by 3 bases; junction bases not matched to a gene: 0. Germline V CDR1 and CDR2: SNHLY, FYNNEI. The CDR3 has 14 residues. Here the CDR3 DNA reads TGTGCCAGCAGTGGGACTAGCGGGGAAGAGACCCAGTACTTC. It yields the protein CASSGTSGEETQYF.

The V call is TRBV29-1, the J call TRBJ2-1, with 12 bases fitting TRBD2. CDR3 length equals 14 residues. V trimming: 7 bases; J trimming: 4 bases; junction bases outside the gene matches: 5. CDR1 and CDR2 from the germline V gene are SQVTM and ANQGSEA. This CDR3 is CSAELAGGYNEQFF. DNA of the CDR3: TGCAGCGCCGAACTAGCGGGAGGTTACAATGAGCAGTTCTTC.

The chain joins TRBV19 to TRBJ1-5; D gene unclear. Germline lookup yields CDR1 LNHDA and CDR2 SQIVND (reference sequence). V lost 0 bases and J 3 bases, leaving 9 bases between the germline ends. The CDR3 has 15 amino acids. This chain's CDR3 is CASSIERVANQPQHF. For the CDR3, the DNA is TGTGCCAGTAGTATAGAGAGGGTTGCCAATCAGCCCCAGCATTTT.

The CDR3: CASSWVTGSDGYTF. CDR3 DNA: TGTGCCAGCTCATGGGTTACAGGGTCTGATGGCTACACCTTC. The gene calls are TRBV6-5 and TRBJ1-2; perhaps TRBD1 as D (6 bases). Germline values: CDR1 MNHEY, CDR2 SVGAGI. The CDR3 loop spans 14 amino acids. Trimming shortened V by 8 bases and J by 6 bases, and 19 bases separated the two germline ends.